These T cell receptor beta chains were read from a single sample in a study of T cell changes during pregnancy in multiple sclerosis. The protocol was immunoSEQ multiplex PCR, while the TCRdb copy is restricted to in-frame clones and leaves out a portion. The data hold 60,000 to 75,000 clones, with about 91% observed a single time. Sequencing used peripheral blood, obtained before pregnancy. The receptors come from a female donor with multiple sclerosis, enrolled in a pregnancy study. Both conserved end residues are part of each CDR3. Clone size is given for some rows only: seen once, a few or many times, or a class if the clone is expanded.

v_call	clone_size	j_call	cdr3_aa
TRBV4-1	NA	TRBJ1-2	CASSQAGTGLLMGGYTF
TRBV7-9	NA	TRBJ1-5	CASSALGRDNQPQHF
TRBV19	NA	TRBJ2-5	CASSIMLGETQYF
TRBV18	NA	TRBJ1-1	CASSPVRDTEAFF
TRBV6-5	NA	TRBJ1-4	CASRRGWTNEKLFF
TRBV15	NA	TRBJ2-3	CATSNVQGTADTQYF
TRBV19	NA	TRBJ1-5	CASSIPPGKPQHF
TRBV30	NA	TRBJ1-2	CAWSWTGRNYGYTF
TRBV7-3	once	TRBJ1-5	CASSLGTNSNQPQHF
TRBV7-8	NA	TRBJ1-2	CASSSSDRVGGYTF
TRBV19	NA	TRBJ1-5	CASSPGQSNQPQHF
TRBV27	NA	TRBJ1-6	CASSLSRQGGSPLHF
TRBV18	NA	TRBJ2-3	CASSPRGGQDTQYF
TRBV19	NA	TRBJ1-2	CASKLDIFYTF
TRBV9	NA	TRBJ2-1	CASSVAGQGYNEQFF
TRBV6-4	NA	TRBJ2-1	CASRGGPNNEQFF
TRBV30	NA	TRBJ1-2	CAWSVGAGRGYTF
TRBV4-2	few	TRBJ2-7	CASNSLTGSSYEQYF
TRBV7-7	NA	TRBJ2-3	CASSPRTGGSDTQYF
TRBV6-1	NA	TRBJ1-3	CATRVSRSSGNTIYF
TRBV12-5	NA	TRBJ2-1	CASGPSGDNEQFF
TRBV2	NA	TRBJ2-1	CASKDPDSYNEQFF
TRBV5-4	NA	TRBJ1-1	CASSLKGTEAFF
TRBV29-1	NA	TRBJ2-1	CSATHSAQNPLDEQFF